This passage covers 10 T cell receptor beta chains from one sample sequenced in a study of CD4 and CD8 cells across lung adenocarcinoma regions. TCRdb used MiXCR to reprocess the PCR reads, holding one entry per CDR3 protein. The repertoire holds approximately 7,000 distinct CDR3 sequences, about 51% seen once, with approximately 20% in the top ten. Sequencing input: CD8+ T cells from the center of a lung tumor. These receptor sequences come from a female donor with lung adenocarcinoma. The CD4 and CD8 labels of this study may be unreliable.

Sample share makes this clonotype medium-sized. A read error may be the cause here, since a much bigger clone is one base away. The gene calls are TRBV12-5 and TRBJ2-5; TRBD2 might be the D (6 bases). The CDR3 loop spans 14 amino acids. The V gene's germline CDR1 is LGHNT and CDR2 FRNRAP. Trimming cost V 7 bases and J 11 bases, with 23 bases left between them. CDR3 loop: CASAPGGVLGRQYF. For the CDR3, the DNA is TGTGCTAGTGCCCCCGGGGGAGTTCTCGGACGGCAGTACTTC. The full variable domain, rest sourced from reference TRBV12-5 and TRBJ2-5, is DARVTQTPRHKVTEMGQEVTMRCQPILGHNTVFWYRQTMMQGLELLAYFRNRAPLDDSGMPKDRFSAEMPDATLATLKIQPSEPRDSAVYFCASAPGGVLGRQYFGPGTRLLVL.

This clonotype was counted a few times. The V and J genes are TRBV4-1 and TRBJ2-5; D unresolved. The CDR3 spans 15 residues. The V gene's germline CDR1 is MGHRA and CDR2 YSYEKL. V was shortened by 6 bases and J by 1 base, with 15 bases between the two germline ends. The CDR3 loop is CASSPRLGLQETQYF. The CDR3 DNA sequence: TGCGCCAGCAGTCCAAGATTAGGCCTCCAAGAGACCCAGTACTTC.

The table lists this clonotype with many counts. The genes are TRBV24-1 and TRBJ2-3; 7 bases match TRBD1. The germline CDR1 and CDR2 sequences are KGHDR and SFDVKD. The CDR3 spans 16 residues. J gave up 4 bases and V 0 bases, and 6 bases lay outside the gene matches. This CDR3 is CATSDLPQGVADTQYF. The CDR3, as DNA: TGTGCCACCAGTGATTTGCCCCAGGGGGTCGCAGATACGCAGTATTTT.

This clonotype was picked up a small number of times. The chain combines TRBV25-1 with TRBJ2-1, with TRBD1 matching over 7 bases. The trim removed 4 bases at V and 9 bases at J, leaving 18 bases unmatched. The V gene's germline CDR1 is MGHDK and CDR2 SYGVNS. This CDR3 contains 17 residues. The chain's CDR3 is CASSGAYRQGVNGEQFF. For the CDR3, the DNA is TGTGCCAGCAGTGGAGCCTACCGACAGGGAGTTAACGGTGAGCAGTTCTTC.

This clonotype is termed medium-sized. The chain uses TRBV7-9 and TRBJ2-7; no clear D gene. Germline V gene lookup returns CDR1 SEHNR and CDR2 FQNEAQ (reference sequence). The CDR3 sequence is 12 residues long. V was trimmed by 4 bases and J by 3 bases, leaving 7 bases between them. As DNA, the CDR3 is TGTGCCAGCAGCTCCGACTTCTACGAGCAGTACTTC. This encodes CASSSDFYEQYF.

The chain combines TRBV5-1 with TRBJ2-1, with 7 bases aligning to TRBD2. CDR1 and CDR2 from the germline V gene are SGHRS and YFSETQ. V shed 5 bases and J 3 bases; nucleotides not matched to a gene: 11. The CDR3 is 16 residues long. The CDR3 coding sequence is TGCGCCAGCAGTTCCGCTAGCGGCCCTTACTACAATGAGCAGTTCTTC. This codes for CASSSASGPYYNEQFF.

To note about this clonotype: One end of the junction fails to match germline, which may point to a read error. This sequence joins TRBV6-8 and TRBJ2-3; no reliable D call. The CDR3 covers 16 residues. CDR1 and CDR2 from the germline V gene are MNHGY and SAAAGT. In DNA, the CDR3 is TGTCCCAGCCGCTTCTCGCCCGTGCCTGCCACAGATACGCAGTACTTT. Its protein is CPSRFSPVPATDTQYF.

This clonotype was seen repeatedly, ten times or more. The chain recombines TRBV6-1 with TRBJ1-1; TRBD1 is a possible D gene (5 bases). Trimming removed 6 bases from V and 4 bases from J, with 18 bases in between. This CDR3 is built from 15 residues. From germline, CDR1 is MNHNS and CDR2 SASEGT. The CDR3 region has the DNA TGTGCCAGCAGGCGCCCGTCCTCAGGGAGCACTGAAGCTTTCTTT. Amino acids: CASRRPSSGSTEAFF.

This clonotype is termed large (0.1 to 1%). The CDR3 sequence: CASSEAQETSTDTQYF. CDR3 nucleotide sequence: TGTGCCAGCAGTGAAGCACAGGAAACTAGCACAGATACGCAGTATTTT. The chain recombines TRBV6-1 with TRBJ2-3; tentatively, D is TRBD1 (5 bases). CDR1 and CDR2 from the germline V gene are MNHNS and SASEGT. Trimming stripped 0 bases from V and 0 bases from J, with 10 bases between. The CDR3 length is 16 residues.

The gene calls are TRBV6-4 and TRBJ2-1; 7 nucleotides line up with TRBD1. Germline V lookup: CDR1 MRHNA, CDR2 SNTAGT. This CDR3 comprises 16 residues. The trim removed 3 bases at V and 1 base at J, leaving 6 bases unmatched. The CDR3 here is CASSDRGGQSYNEQFF. In DNA form, the CDR3 reads TGTGCCAGCAGTGATCGAGGGGGCCAGTCCTACAATGAGCAGTTCTTC.